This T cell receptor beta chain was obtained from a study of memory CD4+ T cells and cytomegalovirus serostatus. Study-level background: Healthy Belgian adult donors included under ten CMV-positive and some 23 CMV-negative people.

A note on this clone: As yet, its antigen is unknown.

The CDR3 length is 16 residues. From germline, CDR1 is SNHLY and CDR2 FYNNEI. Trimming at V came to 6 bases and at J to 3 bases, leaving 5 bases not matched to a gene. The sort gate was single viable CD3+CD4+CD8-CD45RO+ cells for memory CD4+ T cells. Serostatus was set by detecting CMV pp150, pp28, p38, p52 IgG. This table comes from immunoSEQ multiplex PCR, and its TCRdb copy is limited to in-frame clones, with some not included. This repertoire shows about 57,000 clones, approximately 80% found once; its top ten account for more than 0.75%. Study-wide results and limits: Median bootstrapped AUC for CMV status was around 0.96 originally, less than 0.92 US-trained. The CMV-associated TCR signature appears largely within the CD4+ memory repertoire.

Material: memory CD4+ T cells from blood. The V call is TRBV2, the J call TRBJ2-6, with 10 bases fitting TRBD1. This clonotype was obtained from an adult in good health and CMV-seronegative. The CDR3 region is CASRMDRGFGANVLTF. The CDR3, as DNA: TGTGCCAGCAGAATGGACAGGGGGTTTGGGGCCAACGTCCTGACTTTC.